This passage covers 23 T cell receptor beta chains from one sample sequenced in a study of T cells in pancreatic ductal adenocarcinoma. Surgery without prior neoadjuvant therapy was the treatment of the selected pancreatic ductal adenocarcinoma patients. TCRdb's copy holds only in-frame clones and misses some; the assay was immunoSEQ multiplex PCR. The sample consists of 85,000 to 120,000 clones, about 95% of them appearing once. Sequenced input: PBMCs. The receptors shown here come from a human donor with pancreatic ductal adenocarcinoma.

The J gene is TRBJ2-4, the V gene TRBV30; TRBD1 agrees at 9 bases. The V gene's germline CDR1 is GTSNPN and CDR2 SVGIG (reference sequence). The CDR3 runs to 13 residues. Trimming took 2 bases from V and 7 from J; bases not matched to a gene: 3. In nucleotides, the CDR3 is TGTGCCTGGAGTCTGACAGGGGGGAACATTCAGTACTTC. Translated, it gives CAWSLTGGNIQYF.

This rearrangement joins TRBV19 to TRBJ2-3; D perhaps matches TRBD2 (6 bases). The CDR3 runs to 12 residues. V lost 7 bases and J 7 bases, leaving 12 bases between the germline ends. Germline CDR1 LNHDA, CDR2 SQIVND (reference sequence). CDR3 sequence reads: CASTGAEYTQYF. The CDR3 coding sequence is TGTGCCAGTACGGGAGCGGAGTATACGCAGTATTTT.

The chain uses TRBV28 and TRBJ2-5; D is uncertain. This CDR3 comprises 15 residues. The V and J ends lost 5 bases and 1 base respectively, with 14 bases between them. Germline values: CDR1 MDHEN, CDR2 SYDVKM. This CDR3 reads CASSPPLISQETQYF. The CDR3 nucleotides read TGTGCCAGCAGTCCTCCACTAATATCCCAAGAGACCCAGTACTTC.

As DNA, the CDR3 is TGTGCCAGCAGCCAACAAATAGCGGCTAGCACAGATACGCAGTATTTT. Its translation is CASSQQIAASTDTQYF. This chain joins TRBV4-2 and TRBJ2-3; tentative D call: TRBD2 (6 bases). CDR1 is LGHNA and CDR2 is YNFKEQ in the germline V gene. V dropped 2 bases and J dropped 0 bases, with 12 bases sitting between them. The CDR3 is 16 residues long.

The chain uses TRBV2 and TRBJ2-2, with D possibly TRBD1 on 6 matching bases. This CDR3 region has 16 residues. Trimming cost V 6 bases and J 0 bases, with 14 bases left between them. Per germline, CDR1 SNHLY and CDR2 FYNNEI. Here the CDR3 DNA reads TGTGCCAGCAGCCCTCAGGGGCCCGCGAACACCGGGGAGCTGTTTTTT. It encodes CASSPQGPANTGELFF.

The genes are TRBV5-5 and TRBJ2-1, with D uncertain. The V gene's germline CDR1 is SGHKS and CDR2 YYEKEE (reference sequence). The CDR3 totals 15 residues. Deletions cut 0 bases from V and 6 bases from J, with 13 bases between. The CDR3 spells CASSLGLGATNEQFF. CDR3 DNA: TGTGCCAGCAGCTTGGGGCTGGGCGCAACCAATGAGCAGTTCTTC.

The chain couples TRBV18 to TRBJ2-7; 7 bases align to TRBD1. The V gene end was trimmed by 4 bases and the J gene end by 1 base; junction bases not matched to a gene: 7. Per the germline V gene, CDR1 is KGHSH and CDR2 is LQKENI. CDR3 size: 15 residues. CDR3 region: CASSLGTAVSYEQYF. The CDR3 bases are TGTGCCAGCTCACTCGGGACAGCCGTTTCCTACGAGCAGTACTTC.

Turning to this clone: Distinct nucleotide sequences in the sample also encode this CDR3. V and J are TRBV29-1 and TRBJ1-2; TRBD1 agrees at 9 bases. The CDR3 spans 16 residues. CDR1 and CDR2 (germline): SQVTM, ANQGSEA. V was pared by 4 bases and J by 10 bases, with 19 bases of the junction left unmatched. CDR3: CSVVKQLTGGIVVYTF. The CDR3 bases are TGCAGCGTTGTCAAACAGTTGACAGGGGGAATCGTTGTCTACACCTTC.

The gene calls are TRBV9 and TRBJ2-2; 8 nucleotides line up with TRBD2. The CDR3 consists of 17 residues. V shed 1 base and J 2 bases; nucleotides not matched to a gene: 7. CDR1 SGDLS and CDR2 YYNGEE come from the germline V gene. The CDR3: CASSVLVSGSNTGELFF. The CDR3 DNA sequence: TGTGCCAGCAGCGTACTGGTAAGCGGGAGTAACACCGGGGAGCTGTTTTTT.

V is TRBV29-1 and J is TRBJ1-1, with 8 positions matching TRBD1. Looked up from germline, CDR1 is SQVTM and CDR2 is ANQGSEA. This CDR3 region has 11 residues. Unmatched junction bases numbered 5, after V lost 3 bases and J lost 11 bases. The DNA of the CDR3 is TGCAGCGTTGAGCCTCAGGGGGCGGCTTTCTTT. Translating gives CSVEPQGAAFF.

J is TRBJ2-3 and V is TRBV6-4, with a weak D call TRBD2 (6 bases). The CDR3 has 18 residues. Trimming took 2 bases from V and 0 from J, leaving 18 bases between them. Germline V gene data show CDR1 as MRHNA and CDR2 as SNTAGT. The DNA of the CDR3 is TGTGCCAGCAGTGACCCGACCCTACTAGCAAAAAGCACAGATACGCAGTATTTT. It codes for CASSDPTLLAKSTDTQYF.

The V gene is TRBV4-3, the J gene TRBJ2-7; TRBD1 might be the D (6 bases). Looked up from germline, CDR1 is LGHNA and CDR2 is YSLEER. Trimming left V 4 bases short and J 2 bases short, with 12 bases between. There are 14 residues in the CDR3. The CDR3 reads CASSPLTGPYEQYF. DNA for the CDR3: TGCGCCAGCAGCCCTCTGACAGGCCCCTACGAGCAGTACTTC.

As DNA, the CDR3 is TGTGCCAGCATTTTACGGGCAGGACAGGCGCCCTACGAGCAGTACTTC. Translated: CASILRAGQAPYEQYF. V and J are TRBV6-6 and TRBJ2-7, with 7 bases matching TRBD1. Germline lookup yields CDR1 MNHNY and CDR2 SVGAGI (reference sequence). V lost 7 bases and J lost 2; bases outside the gene matches: 14. The CDR3 is made up of 16 amino acids.

The V and J genes are TRBV4-1 and TRBJ1-1, with a tentative D call TRBD1 (6 bases). V was pared by 0 bases and J by 4 bases, with 15 bases between. The CDR3 extends over 16 amino acids. Germline V gene lookup returns CDR1 MGHRA and CDR2 YSYEKL. CDR3 nucleotide sequence: TGCGCCAGCAGCCAAGAGGGGGCGAGGGTGGGCACTGAAGCTTTCTTT. As protein: CASSQEGARVGTEAFF.

The chain recombines TRBV5-4 with TRBJ2-7; TRBD2 aligns across 8 bases. Germline V lookup: CDR1 SGHNT, CDR2 YYREEE (reference sequence). The V segment lost 3 bases and the J segment 4 bases; nucleotides outside the gene matches: 12. This CDR3 contains 16 residues. The CDR3 DNA follows: TGTGCCAGCAGCTCCCGGGGGGGTGCCGGCCCTTACGAGCAGTACTTC. Protein sequence: CASSSRGGAGPYEQYF.

The chain employs TRBV7-9 and TRBJ2-2, with a tentative D call TRBD2 (6 bases). The CDR3 sequence is 16 residues long. V shed 5 bases and J shed 2 bases, with 15 bases lying between them. Germline-derived CDR1 and CDR2 are SEHNR and FQNEAQ (reference sequence). CDR3 in DNA: TGTGCCAGCAGCCCCTCGGGACTCCTCAACACCGGGGAGCTGTTTTTT. Its protein product is CASSPSGLLNTGELFF.

The rearrangement links TRBV18 to TRBJ2-3; 10 bases align to TRBD2. V was clipped by 1 base and J by 0 bases; unmatched bases: 4. Germline V gene sequence: CDR1 KGHSH, CDR2 LQKENI. The CDR3 spans 17 residues. The CDR3: CASSPQASGSSTDTQYF. The CDR3, as DNA: TGTGCCAGCTCACCACAGGCTAGCGGGAGCAGCACAGATACGCAGTATTTT.

The chain carries TRBV6-1 and TRBJ2-4; TRBD1 agrees at 8 bases. Germline V gene lookup returns CDR1 MNHNS and CDR2 SASEGT. The CDR3 loop spans 16 amino acids. V gave up 4 bases and J gave up 4 bases; unmatched junction bases: 9. CDR3 region: CASSAHKDRVKNIQYF. CDR3 DNA: TGTGCCAGCAGTGCCCACAAGGACAGGGTTAAAAACATTCAGTACTTC.

The V and J genes are TRBV2 and TRBJ2-5; TRBD2 matches at 9 bases. Trimming removed 3 bases from V and 5 bases from J; junction bases left unmatched: 10. From germline, CDR1 is SNHLY and CDR2 FYNNEI. The CDR3 spans 16 residues. This CDR3 is CASSEGDSGSWETQYF. The CDR3 DNA reads TGTGCCAGCAGTGAGGGAGATAGCGGGAGCTGGGAGACCCAGTACTTC.

The rearrangement uses TRBV28 and TRBJ1-5; D is ambiguous. V lost 6 bases and J lost 8, with 17 bases in between. The CDR3 runs 14 residues. From germline, CDR1 is MDHEN and CDR2 SYDVKM. The CDR3 nucleotides are TGTGCCAGCAGCCAAGGTAGGCGGGATAAGCCCCAGCATTTT. As protein: CASSQGRRDKPQHF.

This clone was counted once. This chain connects TRBV7-3 to TRBJ2-3; TRBD2 matches at 9 bases. This CDR3 region has 16 residues. The germline V gene has CDR1 SGHTA and CDR2 FQGTGA. V trimming: 2 bases; J trimming: 3 bases; junction bases outside the gene matches: 6. The CDR3 loop reads CASSLFAGGPTDTQYF. The CDR3 nucleotides are TGTGCCAGCAGCTTATTTGCGGGAGGGCCTACAGATACGCAGTATTTT.

This chain connects TRBV28 to TRBJ2-2; TRBD2 aligns across 7 bases. CDR1 is MDHEN, CDR2 SYDVKM, per germline. J was trimmed by 0 bases and V by 11 bases; bases with no gene match: 3. This CDR3 has 13 amino acids. The CDR3 loop reads CACGGTNTGELFF. Written as DNA, the CDR3 is TGTGCCTGCGGGGGAACGAACACCGGGGAGCTGTTTTTT.

The chain employs TRBV7-2 and TRBJ1-2; D is undetermined. The length of the CDR3 is 14 residues. The germline V gene has CDR1 SGHTA and CDR2 FQGNSA. Trimming shortened V by 4 bases and J by 2 bases, and 11 bases separated the two germline ends. For the CDR3, the DNA is TGTGCCAGCAGCTCCCGACGGGAAAACTATGGCTACACCTTC. Protein sequence: CASSSRRENYGYTF. Full variable domain (outside the CDR3, taken from reference TRBV7-2 and TRBJ1-2): GAGVSQSPSNKVTEKGKDVELRCDPISGHTALYWYRQSLGQGLEFLIYFQGNSAPDKSGLPSDRFSAERTGGSVSTLTIQRTQQEDSAVYLCASSSRRENYGYTFGSGTRLTVV.